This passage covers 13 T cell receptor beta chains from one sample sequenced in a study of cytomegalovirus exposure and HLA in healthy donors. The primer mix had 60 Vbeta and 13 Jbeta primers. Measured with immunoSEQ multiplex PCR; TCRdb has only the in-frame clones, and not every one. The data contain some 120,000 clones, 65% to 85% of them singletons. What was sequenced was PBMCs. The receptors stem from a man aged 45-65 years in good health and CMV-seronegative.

CDR3 nucleotides: TGTGCCAGCAGATCCGGACAGGTTCAAGGCTACACCTTC. It codes for CASRSGQVQGYTF. The chain combines TRBV28 with TRBJ1-2; the match to TRBD1 covers 7 bases. Germline values: CDR1 MDHEN, CDR2 SYDVKM. CDR3 length equals 13 residues. V was pared by 6 bases and J by 8 bases, with 9 bases of the junction left unmatched.

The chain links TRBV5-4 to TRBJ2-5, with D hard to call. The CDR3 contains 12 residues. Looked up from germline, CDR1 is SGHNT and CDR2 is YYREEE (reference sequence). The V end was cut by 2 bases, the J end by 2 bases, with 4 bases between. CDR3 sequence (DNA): TGTGCCAGCAGCTTCGGGCAAGAGACCCAGTACTTC. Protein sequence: CASSFGQETQYF. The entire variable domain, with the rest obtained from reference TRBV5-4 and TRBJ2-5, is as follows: ETGVTQSPTHLIKTRGQQVTLRCSSQSGHNTVSWYQQALGQGPQFIFQYYREEENGRGNFPPRFSGLQFPNYSSELNVNALELDDSALYLCASSFGQETQYFGPGTRLLVL.

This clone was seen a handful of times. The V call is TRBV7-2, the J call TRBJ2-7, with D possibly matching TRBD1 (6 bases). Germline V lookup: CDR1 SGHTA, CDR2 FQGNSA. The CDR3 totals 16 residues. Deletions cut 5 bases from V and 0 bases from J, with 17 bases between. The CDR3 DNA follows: TGTGCCAGCAGCCACCGTACAGGGCATACCTCCTACGAGCAGTACTTC. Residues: CASSHRTGHTSYEQYF.

CDR3 nucleotides: TGTGCCAGCATGGGGGGGACAGGGTACTATGGCTACACCTTC. Translating gives CASMGGTGYYGYTF. This chain joins TRBV7-9 and TRBJ1-2; TRBD1 agrees at 9 bases. Germline V gives CDR1 SEHNR, CDR2 FQNEAQ (reference sequence). The trim removed 7 bases at V and 3 bases at J, leaving 6 bases unmatched. This CDR3 region has 14 residues.

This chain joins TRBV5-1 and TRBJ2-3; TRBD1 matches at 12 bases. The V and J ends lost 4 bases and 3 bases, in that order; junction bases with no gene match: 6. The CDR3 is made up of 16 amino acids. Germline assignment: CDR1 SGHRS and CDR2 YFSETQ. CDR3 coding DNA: TGCGCCAGCAGCCCGGGGACAGGGGGCGAAACAGATACGCAGTATTTT. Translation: CASSPGTGGETDTQYF.

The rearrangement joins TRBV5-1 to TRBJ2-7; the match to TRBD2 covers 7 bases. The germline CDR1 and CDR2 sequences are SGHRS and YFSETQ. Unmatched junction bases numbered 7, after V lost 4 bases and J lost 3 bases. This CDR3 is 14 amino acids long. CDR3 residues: CASSVSGTNYEQYF. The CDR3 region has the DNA TGCGCCAGCAGCGTATCCGGGACTAACTACGAGCAGTACTTC.

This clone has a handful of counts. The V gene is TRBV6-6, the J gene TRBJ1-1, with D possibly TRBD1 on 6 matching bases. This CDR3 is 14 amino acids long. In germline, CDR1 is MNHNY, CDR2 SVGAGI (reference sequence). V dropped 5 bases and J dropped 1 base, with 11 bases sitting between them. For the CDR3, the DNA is TGTGCCAGCAGTAAGGACAGAACGAACACTGAAGCTTTCTTT. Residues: CASSKDRTNTEAFF.

This CDR3 reads CAIRTGGLTYEQYF. The CDR3 DNA sequence: TGTGCCATCAGGACAGGGGGCCTAACCTACGAGCAGTACTTC. V usage is TRBV10-3 and J usage is TRBJ2-7; the match to TRBD1 covers 10 bases. V was clipped by 6 bases and J by 2 bases; unmatched bases: 4. This CDR3 contains 14 residues. CDR1 is ENHRY and CDR2 is SYGVKD in the germline V gene.

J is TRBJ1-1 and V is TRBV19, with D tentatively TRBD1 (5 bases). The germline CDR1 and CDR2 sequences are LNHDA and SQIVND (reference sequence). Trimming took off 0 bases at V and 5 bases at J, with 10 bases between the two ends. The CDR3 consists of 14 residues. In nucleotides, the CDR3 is TGTGCCAGTAGTATAGATCGAAGGGGAACTGAAGCTTTCTTT. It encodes CASSIDRRGTEAFF.

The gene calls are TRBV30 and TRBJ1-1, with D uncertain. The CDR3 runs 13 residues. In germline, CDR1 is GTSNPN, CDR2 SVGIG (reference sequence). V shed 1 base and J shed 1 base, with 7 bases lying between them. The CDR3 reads CAWSESRNTEAFF. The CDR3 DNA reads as TGTGCCTGGAGTGAATCCCGGAACACTGAAGCTTTCTTT.

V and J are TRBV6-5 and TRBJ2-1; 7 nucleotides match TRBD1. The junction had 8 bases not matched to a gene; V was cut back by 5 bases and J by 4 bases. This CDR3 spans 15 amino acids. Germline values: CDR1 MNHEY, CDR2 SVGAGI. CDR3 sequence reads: CASSRGDREYNEQFF. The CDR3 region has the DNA TGTGCCAGCAGTAGGGGAGACAGGGAATACAATGAGCAGTTCTTC.

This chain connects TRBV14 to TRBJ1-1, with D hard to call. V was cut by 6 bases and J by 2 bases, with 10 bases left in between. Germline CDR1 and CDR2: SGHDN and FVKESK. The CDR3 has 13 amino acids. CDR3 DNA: TGTGCCAGCAGTCCAATTAGAAACACTGAAGCTTTCTTT. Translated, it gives CASSPIRNTEAFF.

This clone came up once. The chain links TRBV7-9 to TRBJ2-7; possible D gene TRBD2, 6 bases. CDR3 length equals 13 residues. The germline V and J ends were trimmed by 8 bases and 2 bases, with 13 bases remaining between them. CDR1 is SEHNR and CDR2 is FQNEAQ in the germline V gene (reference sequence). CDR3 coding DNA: TGTGCCAGCCGGAGCGGGTTAACCTACGAGCAGTACTTC. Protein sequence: CASRSGLTYEQYF. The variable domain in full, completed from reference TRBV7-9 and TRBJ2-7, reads DTGVSQNPRHKITKRGQNVTFRCDPISEHNRLYWYRQTLGQGPEFLTYFQNEAQLEKSRLLSDRFSAERPKGSFSTLEIQRTEQGDSAMYLCASRSGLTYEQYFGPGTRLTVT.